The 14 T cell receptor beta chains below come from one sample, sequenced in a study of shared clonotypes between healthy human individuals. The table came from immunoSEQ multiplex PCR; TCRdb's copy has only in-frame clones and leaves some out. This sample has about 960,000 clones, with over 60% found just once. The sequencing sample was made of memory CD4+ T cells sorted from blood. Subset defined: CD45RA-negative fraction. The receptors were sampled from a man aged 18 to 29 in good health.

In its sample, this clone was seen once. J is TRBJ2-2 and V is TRBV6-5; no definite D call. Deletions cut 5 bases from V and 5 bases from J, with 12 bases between. Germline V CDR1 and CDR2: MNHEY, SVGAGI. CDR3 size: 14 residues. This CDR3 reads CASSPVRSTGELFF. The CDR3 DNA reads as TGTGCCAGCAGTCCTGTGCGTTCTACCGGGGAGCTGTTTTTT.

The rearrangement uses TRBV25-1 and TRBJ1-6; no clear D. Looked up from germline, CDR1 is MGHDK and CDR2 is SYGVNS. V lost 4 bases and J 7 bases, leaving 11 bases between the germline ends. The CDR3 runs 14 residues. The CDR3 DNA reads as TGTGCCAGCAGTGGGGGATCGGGGAATTCACCCCTCCACTTT. Its protein product is CASSGGSGNSPLHF.

The rearrangement uses TRBV7-8 and TRBJ2-5, with TRBD2 identical over 9 bases. The germline CDR1 and CDR2 sequences are SGHVS and FQNEAQ. The V gene end was trimmed by 2 bases and the J gene end by 5 bases; junction bases not matched to a gene: 21. The CDR3 is 20 residues long. The CDR3 sequence is CASSLSFAGGSGAYGETQYF. The CDR3 DNA reads as TGTGCCAGCAGCTTAAGTTTTGCGGGAGGGTCGGGCGCCTACGGGGAGACCCAGTACTTC.

V and J are TRBV28 and TRBJ1-1, with a possible D match to TRBD1 (6 bases). CDR3 length: 16 amino acids. V was cut by 1 base and J by 0 bases, with 12 bases left in between. CDR1 is MDHEN, CDR2 SYDVKM, per germline. The DNA for the CDR3 is TGTGCCAGCAGTTTATTAGCAGGGGCTATGAACACTGAAGCTTTCTTT. Translated, it gives CASSLLAGAMNTEAFF. The full variable domain, completed using reference TRBV28 and TRBJ1-1, is DVKVTQSSRYLVKRTGEKVFLECVQDMDHENMFWYRQDPGLGLRLIYFSYDVKMKEKGDIPEGYSVSREKKERFSLILESASTNQTSMYLCASSLLAGAMNTEAFFGQGTRLTVV.

This clone was seen more than once but under ten times. The genes are TRBV7-9 and TRBJ2-1; 10 bases align to TRBD2. V lost 3 bases to trimming and J lost 6 bases; unmatched junction nucleotides: 11. Germline V gene data show CDR1 as SEHNR and CDR2 as FQNEAQ (reference sequence). The CDR3 loop spans 17 amino acids. This CDR3 is CASSFQSSGRNGNEQFF. CDR3 nucleotides: TGTGCCAGCAGCTTCCAATCTAGCGGGAGAAATGGCAATGAGCAGTTCTTC.

This clone was counted a single time. The same CDR3 also results from other DNA sequences found in this sample. The genes are TRBV7-2 and TRBJ2-7; weak D call: TRBD2 (5 bases). V shed 5 bases and J shed 4 bases, with 6 bases lying between them. CDR3 length equals 11 residues. The germline V gene has CDR1 SGHTA and CDR2 FQGNSA. CDR3 coding DNA: TGTGCCAGCAGCCGGACTTACGAGCAGTACTTC. The encoded protein is CASSRTYEQYF.

This chain uses TRBV18 with TRBJ1-2; D is uncertain. The germline V gene encodes CDR1 KGHSH and CDR2 LQKENI. The CDR3 is made up of 15 amino acids. The V gene lost 3 bases and the J gene lost 0 bases, with 11 bases spanning the gap. CDR3 protein: CASSPSDDPNYGYTF. The CDR3 DNA reads TGTGCCAGCTCACCCTCGGACGACCCTAACTATGGCTACACCTTC. The entire variable domain, with the rest obtained from reference TRBV18 and TRBJ1-2, is as follows: NAGVMQNPRHLVRRRGQEARLRCSPMKGHSHVYWYRQLPEEGLKFMVYLQKENIIDESGMPKERFSAEFPKEGPSILRIQQVVRGDSAAYFCASSPSDDPNYGYTFGSGTRLTVV.

In this sample, this clone turned up a few times. The chain carries TRBV5-6 and TRBJ2-1; D uncertain. The germline V gene has CDR1 SGHDT and CDR2 YYEEEE. The CDR3 has 11 amino acids. V was trimmed by 2 bases and J by 3 bases, leaving 0 bases between them. CDR3: CASSFYNEQFF. For the CDR3, the DNA is TGTGCCAGCAGCTTCTACAATGAGCAGTTCTTC.

In regard to this clone: In the same sample, other DNA sequences code for this CDR3. The chain carries TRBV5-6 and TRBJ2-3; the D is unclear. Germline-derived CDR1 and CDR2 are SGHDT and YYEEEE. V shed 0 bases and J shed 4 bases, with 6 bases lying between them. The length of the CDR3 is 13 residues. DNA for the CDR3: TGTGCCAGCAGCTTGGCCGGATCAGATACGCAGTATTTT. Translated: CASSLAGSDTQYF.

Here the CDR3 reads CASSLNPQANYGYTF. The CDR3 nucleotides read TGTGCCAGCAGCTTAAATCCCCAGGCAAACTATGGCTACACCTTC. The chain uses TRBV7-8 and TRBJ1-2; no firm D call. Per the germline V gene, CDR1 is SGHVS and CDR2 is FQNEAQ. The CDR3 loop spans 15 amino acids. V was cut by 2 bases and J by 2 bases, with 12 bases left in between.

Regarding this clone: Other DNA sequences within the sample encode an identical CDR3. This CDR3 is CASRRTGMNTEAFF. The CDR3 DNA reads as TGTGCCAGCAGGAGGACAGGCATGAACACTGAAGCTTTCTTT. This rearrangement joins TRBV6-5 to TRBJ1-1; 7 bases are a match to TRBD1. Germline values: CDR1 MNHEY, CDR2 SVGAGI. The V segment lost 6 bases and the J segment 0 bases; nucleotides outside the gene matches: 4. The CDR3 has 14 residues.

This clone appeared once. V usage is TRBV7-9 and J usage is TRBJ2-6, with 9 bases that match TRBD2. This CDR3 spans 19 amino acids. Germline-derived CDR1 and CDR2 are SEHNR and FQNEAQ (reference sequence). V gave up 1 base and J gave up 1 base; unmatched junction bases: 8. CDR3: CASSLGLAEIGSGANVLTF. The CDR3 coding sequence is TGTGCCAGCAGCTTAGGACTAGCGGAGATAGGGTCTGGGGCCAACGTCCTGACTTTC.

This clone was detected only a few times. The chain recombines TRBV18 with TRBJ2-7; D ambiguous. Germline loops: CDR1 KGHSH, CDR2 LQKENI. The CDR3 is made up of 15 amino acids. The V end lost 4 bases, the J end lost 1 base, and 14 bases lay between the germline ends. The CDR3 region has the DNA TGTGCCAGCTCACGCCGGACGCCCCCTTCCTACGAGCAGTACTTC. Encoded protein: CASSRRTPPSYEQYF.

The J gene is TRBJ2-7, the V gene TRBV5-8; D is possibly TRBD1 or TRBD2 (5 bases each). Trimming removed 4 bases from V and 2 bases from J, with 22 bases in between. The germline V gene encodes CDR1 SGHTS and CDR2 YDEGEE. The CDR3 loop spans 17 amino acids. CDR3 sequence: CASSPAQGRLTTYEQYF. The CDR3 region has the DNA TGTGCCAGCAGCCCCGCCCAGGGACGGCTTACTACCTACGAGCAGTACTTC. The full variable domain, rest sourced from reference TRBV5-8 and TRBJ2-7, is EAGVTQSPTHLIKTRGQQATLRCSPISGHTSVYWYQQALGLGLQFLLWYDEGEERNRGNFPPRFSGRQFPNYSSELNVNALELEDSALYLCASSPAQGRLTTYEQYFGPGTRLTVT.